This TCR beta chain was documented in a study of cytomegalovirus exposure and HLA in healthy donors. Findings of the study overall: According to a subsequent analysis, TCR clusters identified in the first cohort showed a tendency to co-occur across the 110 or so validation repertoires.

About this clone itself: Its antigen remains unknown.

Germline CDR1 and CDR2: MNHNY and SVGAGI (reference sequence). This CDR3 contains 14 residues. V shed 8 bases and J 4 bases; nucleotides not matched to a gene: 7. Sequencing was performed with immunoSEQ multiplex PCR; in TCRdb, only in-frame clones are kept and a portion is missing. The table shows almost 200,000 clones, with around 80% occurring only once. Input material: PBMCs. The chain is built from TRBV6-6 and TRBJ2-7, with 11 bases that match TRBD1. The sequence was collected from a woman younger than 45 in good health and CMV-seronegative. The CDR3 DNA reads TGTGCCAGCCAGTGGGACAGGGGGTCTTACGAGCAGTACTTC. Translating it yields CASQWDRGSYEQYF.